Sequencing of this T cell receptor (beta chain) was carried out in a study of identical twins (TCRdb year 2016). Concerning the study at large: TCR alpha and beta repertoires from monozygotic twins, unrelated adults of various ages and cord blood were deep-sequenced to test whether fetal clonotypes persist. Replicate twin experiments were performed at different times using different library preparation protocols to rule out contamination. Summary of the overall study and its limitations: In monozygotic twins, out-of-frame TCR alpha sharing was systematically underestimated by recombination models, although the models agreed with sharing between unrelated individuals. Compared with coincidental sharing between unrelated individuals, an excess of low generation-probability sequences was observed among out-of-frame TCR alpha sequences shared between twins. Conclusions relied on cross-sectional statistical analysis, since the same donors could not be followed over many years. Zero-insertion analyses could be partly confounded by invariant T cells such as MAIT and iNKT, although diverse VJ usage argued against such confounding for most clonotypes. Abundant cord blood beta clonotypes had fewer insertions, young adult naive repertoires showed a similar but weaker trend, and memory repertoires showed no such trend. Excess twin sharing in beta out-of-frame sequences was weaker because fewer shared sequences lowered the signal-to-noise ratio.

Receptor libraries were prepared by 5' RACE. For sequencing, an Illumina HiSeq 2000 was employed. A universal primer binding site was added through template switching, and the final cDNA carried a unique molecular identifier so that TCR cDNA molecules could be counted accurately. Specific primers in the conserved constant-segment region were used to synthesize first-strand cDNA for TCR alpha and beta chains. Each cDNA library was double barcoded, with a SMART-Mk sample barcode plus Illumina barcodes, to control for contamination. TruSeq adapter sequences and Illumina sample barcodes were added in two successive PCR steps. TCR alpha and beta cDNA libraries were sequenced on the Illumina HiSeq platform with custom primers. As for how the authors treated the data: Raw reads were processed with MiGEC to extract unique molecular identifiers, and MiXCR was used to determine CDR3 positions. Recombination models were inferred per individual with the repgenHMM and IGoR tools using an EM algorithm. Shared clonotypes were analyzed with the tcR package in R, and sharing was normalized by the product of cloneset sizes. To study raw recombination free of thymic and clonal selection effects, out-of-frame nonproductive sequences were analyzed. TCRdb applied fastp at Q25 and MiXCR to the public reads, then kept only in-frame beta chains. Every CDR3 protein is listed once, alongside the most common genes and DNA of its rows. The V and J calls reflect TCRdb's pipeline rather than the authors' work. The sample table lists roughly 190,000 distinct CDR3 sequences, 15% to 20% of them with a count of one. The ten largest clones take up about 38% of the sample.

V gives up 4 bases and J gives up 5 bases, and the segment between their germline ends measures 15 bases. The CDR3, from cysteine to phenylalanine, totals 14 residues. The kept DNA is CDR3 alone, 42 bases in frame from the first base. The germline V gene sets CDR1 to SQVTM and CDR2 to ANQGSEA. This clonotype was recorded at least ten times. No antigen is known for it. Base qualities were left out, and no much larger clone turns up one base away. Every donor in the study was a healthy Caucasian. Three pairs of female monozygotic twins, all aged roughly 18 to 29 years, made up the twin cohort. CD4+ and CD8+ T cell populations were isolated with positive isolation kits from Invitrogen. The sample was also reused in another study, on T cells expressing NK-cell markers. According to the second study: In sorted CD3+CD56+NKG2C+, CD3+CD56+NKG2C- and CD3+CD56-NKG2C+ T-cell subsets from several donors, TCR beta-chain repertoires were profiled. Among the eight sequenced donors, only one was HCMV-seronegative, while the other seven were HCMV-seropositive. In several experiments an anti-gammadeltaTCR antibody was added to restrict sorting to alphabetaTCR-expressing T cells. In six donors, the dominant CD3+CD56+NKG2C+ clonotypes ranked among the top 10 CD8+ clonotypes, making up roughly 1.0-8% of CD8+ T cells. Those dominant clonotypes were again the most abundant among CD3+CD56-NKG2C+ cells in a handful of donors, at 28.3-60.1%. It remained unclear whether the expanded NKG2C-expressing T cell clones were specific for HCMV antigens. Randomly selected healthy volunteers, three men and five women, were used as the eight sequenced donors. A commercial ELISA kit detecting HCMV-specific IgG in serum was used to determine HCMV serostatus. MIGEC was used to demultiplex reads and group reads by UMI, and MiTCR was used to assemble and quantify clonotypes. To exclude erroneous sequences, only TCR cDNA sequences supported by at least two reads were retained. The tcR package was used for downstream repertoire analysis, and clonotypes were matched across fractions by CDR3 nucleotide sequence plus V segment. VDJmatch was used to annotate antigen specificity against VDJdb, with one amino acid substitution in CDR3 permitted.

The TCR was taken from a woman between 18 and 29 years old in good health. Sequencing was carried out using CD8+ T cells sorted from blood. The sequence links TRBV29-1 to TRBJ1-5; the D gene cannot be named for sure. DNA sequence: TGCAGCGTTGTGGAAGGCACCCTAGATCAGCCCCAGCATTTT. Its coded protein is CSVVEGTLDQPQHF.